A selection of T cell receptor beta chains follows, all from one sample in a study of T-cell reconstitution after alpha-beta-depleted transplantation in children. TCRdb processed the PCR reads anew with MiXCR; each CDR3 protein has one entry. The sample consists of approximately 420,000 distinct CDR3 sequences, around 9.9% of them appearing once. The sample in question was PBMCs from the stem cell graft donor, obtained from the stem cell graft. The receptors here all came from a human donor who donated a stem cell graft to a child with acute myeloid leukemia. Each CDR3 is given with its conserved first and last residue. Fields, in order: D gene, J gene, V gene, clone size, CDR3 DNA, CDR3 protein. The D gene is left open where the match is weak. Clone size is shown for a subset of rows, as once, few, many or a class of expanded clone.

D gene: -
J gene: TRBJ2-5
V gene: TRBV5-5
clone size: -
CDR3 DNA: TGTGCCAGCAGCTTGGCTGCCGTCAGGGTCACCGAGACCCAGTACTTC
CDR3 protein: CASSLAAVRVTETQYF

D gene: TRBD2
J gene: TRBJ2-1
V gene: TRBV28
clone size: -
CDR3 DNA: TGTGCCAGCAGCCGGGACTACAGTTTCTACAATGAGCAGTTCTTC
CDR3 protein: CASSRDYSFYNEQFF

D gene: -
J gene: TRBJ2-5
V gene: TRBV5-1
clone size: -
CDR3 DNA: TGCGCCAGCAGCTGGCCAGGAGAGACCCAGTACTTC
CDR3 protein: CASSWPGETQYF

D gene: TRBD1
J gene: TRBJ1-5
V gene: TRBV6-5
clone size: once
CDR3 DNA: TGTGCCAGCAGTCCCAACGTCCCGGACAGGGGAGGACAGCCCCAGCATTTT
CDR3 protein: CASSPNVPDRGGQPQHF

D gene: -
J gene: TRBJ1-2
V gene: TRBV6-2/TRBV6-3
clone size: few
CDR3 DNA: TGTGCCAGCAGTTACGTCGGAGAGGGTGGGATTAGCTCCAGCCCTAACTATGGCTACACCTTC
CDR3 protein: CASSYVGEGGISSSPNYGYTF

D gene: -
J gene: TRBJ2-1
V gene: TRBV12-3/TRBV12-4
clone size: -
CDR3 DNA: TGTGCCAGCAGTTGGGGCTTCGGGGAGCAGTTCTTC
CDR3 protein: CASSWGFGEQFF

D gene: -
J gene: TRBJ1-2
V gene: TRBV7-8
clone size: many
CDR3 DNA: TGTGCCAGCAGCTTTGTCGGAGGGAGTGGCTACACCTTC
CDR3 protein: CASSFVGGSGYTF

D gene: -
J gene: TRBJ1-5
V gene: TRBV12-3/TRBV12-4
clone size: -
CDR3 DNA: TGTGCCAGCAGTCGAAGGGGGTTATACAATCAGCCCCAGCATTTT
CDR3 protein: CASSRRGLYNQPQHF

D gene: -
J gene: TRBJ1-2
V gene: TRBV5-1
clone size: few
CDR3 DNA: TGCGCCAGCAGCGTGATTGGCGTCCCCGACGATTATGGCTACACCTTC
CDR3 protein: CASSVIGVPDDYGYTF

D gene: -
J gene: TRBJ2-6
V gene: TRBV5-1
clone size: few
CDR3 DNA: TGCGCCAGCAGCTTGGGGGATGGGGCCAACGTCCTGACTTTC
CDR3 protein: CASSLGDGANVLTF

D gene: TRBD2
J gene: TRBJ2-3
V gene: TRBV7-2
clone size: few
CDR3 DNA: TGTGCCAGCAGCCCCGGGAGGTTTGATACGCAGTATTTT
CDR3 protein: CASSPGRFDTQYF

D gene: -
J gene: TRBJ2-5
V gene: TRBV2
clone size: few
CDR3 DNA: TGTGCCAGCAGTGAAGGTTGGAGCAGTTATCAAGAGACCCAGTACTTC
CDR3 protein: CASSEGWSSYQETQYF

D gene: TRBD1
J gene: TRBJ1-1
V gene: TRBV12-3/TRBV12-4
clone size: many
CDR3 DNA: TGTGCCAGCAGTTTAGCCCCGACAGGGACAGCTGAAGCTTTCTTT
CDR3 protein: CASSLAPTGTAEAFF

D gene: TRBD1
J gene: TRBJ2-2
V gene: TRBV18
clone size: -
CDR3 DNA: TGTGCCAGCTCACCCCCGACAGGGACGAACACCGGGGAGCTGTTTTTT
CDR3 protein: CASSPPTGTNTGELFF

D gene: -
J gene: TRBJ1-5
V gene: TRBV29-1
clone size: once
CDR3 DNA: TGCAGCGTTCGGGAGAGGGGGAGTGATCAGCCCCAGCATTTT
CDR3 protein: CSVRERGSDQPQHF

D gene: TRBD1
J gene: TRBJ2-1
V gene: TRBV25-1
clone size: -
CDR3 DNA: TGTGCCAGCAACGGACCGGGACAGCCCTACAATGAGCAGTTCTTC
CDR3 protein: CASNGPGQPYNEQFF

D gene: -
J gene: TRBJ2-5
V gene: TRBV6-2/TRBV6-3
clone size: -
CDR3 DNA: TGTGCCAGCAGTCTACGGACACTAGAGACCCGGTACTTC
CDR3 protein: CASSLRTLETRYF

D gene: -
J gene: TRBJ2-3
V gene: TRBV20-1
clone size: few
CDR3 DNA: TGCAGTGCTATGGGGTTCAAAGATACGCAGTATTTT
CDR3 protein: CSAMGFKDTQYF

D gene: TRBD2
J gene: TRBJ2-7
V gene: TRBV6-2/TRBV6-3
clone size: few
CDR3 DNA: TGTGCCAGCAGTTCCCTAGCGGAAGCCACCTACGAGCAGTACTTC
CDR3 protein: CASSSLAEATYEQYF

D gene: -
J gene: TRBJ2-3
V gene: TRBV20-1
clone size: few
CDR3 DNA: TGCAGTGCTAGAATGGCGGGCCTGAGAGATACGCAGTATTTT
CDR3 protein: CSARMAGLRDTQYF

D gene: -
J gene: TRBJ1-1
V gene: TRBV4-1
clone size: -
CDR3 DNA: TGCGCCAGCAGCCAAGTGGCGGTTGACACTGAAGCTTTCTTT
CDR3 protein: CASSQVAVDTEAFF

D gene: -
J gene: TRBJ2-3
V gene: TRBV18
clone size: few
CDR3 DNA: TGTGCCAGCTCACCATCACAGGAAACTAGCACAGATACGCAGTATTTT
CDR3 protein: CASSPSQETSTDTQYF

D gene: -
J gene: TRBJ1-5
V gene: TRBV18
clone size: few
CDR3 DNA: TGTGCCAGCTCACCCCGCCTTGGTCGGGAGCCCCAGCATTTT
CDR3 protein: CASSPRLGREPQHF

D gene: TRBD2
J gene: TRBJ2-1
V gene: TRBV20-1
clone size: few
CDR3 DNA: TGCAGTGCTAGCGGGGGGTCTAGCAATGAGCAGTTCTTC
CDR3 protein: CSASGGSSNEQFF

D gene: -
J gene: TRBJ1-4
V gene: TRBV20-1
clone size: few
CDR3 DNA: TGCAGTGCTAGGATGGAGGGAGGTCATGAAAAACTGTTTTTT
CDR3 protein: CSARMEGGHEKLFF

D gene: TRBD1
J gene: TRBJ1-4
V gene: TRBV18
clone size: many
CDR3 DNA: TGTGCCAGCTCACTCAATTCGGGACAGGGTCATGAAAAACTGTTTTTT
CDR3 protein: CASSLNSGQGHEKLFF

D gene: TRBD1
J gene: TRBJ2-1
V gene: TRBV7-2
clone size: -
CDR3 DNA: TGTGCCAGCAGCTTAGAGGGGACAGTGAACAATGAGCAGTTCTTC
CDR3 protein: CASSLEGTVNNEQFF

D gene: TRBD1
J gene: TRBJ2-3
V gene: TRBV7-8
clone size: -
CDR3 DNA: TGTGCCAGCAGCTCCGGCTACAGGGGAACAGATACGCAGTATTTT
CDR3 protein: CASSSGYRGTDTQYF

D gene: -
J gene: TRBJ2-5
V gene: TRBV20-1
clone size: -
CDR3 DNA: TGCAGTGCTAGAGTGGTTACTAGTCGAGAGACCCAGTACTTC
CDR3 protein: CSARVVTSRETQYF

D gene: TRBD1
J gene: TRBJ2-6
V gene: TRBV20-1
clone size: -
CDR3 DNA: TGCAGTGCTAGTGCCGGGACAGGGGGCTCTGGGGCCAACGTCCTGACTTTC
CDR3 protein: CSASAGTGGSGANVLTF

D gene: TRBD2
J gene: TRBJ2-1
V gene: TRBV15
clone size: -
CDR3 DNA: TGTGCCACCAGCACCTCCCTTGAACTAGCGATATACGGAGGTGAGCAGTTCTTC
CDR3 protein: CATSTSLELAIYGGEQFF

D gene: -
J gene: TRBJ2-2
V gene: TRBV20-1
clone size: medium-sized
CDR3 DNA: TGCAGTGCTAGTCTACAGAACACCGGGGAGCTGTTTTTT
CDR3 protein: CSASLQNTGELFF

D gene: TRBD1
J gene: TRBJ1-2
V gene: TRBV20-1
clone size: -
CDR3 DNA: TGCAGTGCCGCGAGGGACAGGGGGGGTGGAGGCTACACCTTC
CDR3 protein: CSAARDRGGGGYTF

D gene: -
J gene: TRBJ2-2
V gene: TRBV11-1
clone size: many
CDR3 DNA: TGTGCCAGCAGCTCCCAGGAAGGGTCCGGGGAGCTGTTTTTT
CDR3 protein: CASSSQEGSGELFF